This T cell receptor beta chain is drawn from a study of identical twins. Regarding the study as a whole: A lower insertion count was a feature of abundant cord blood beta clonotypes, with no such feature in memory repertoires. Excess sharing by twins proved weaker in beta out-of-frame sequences.

Many counts were recorded for this clonotype. Its antigen is as yet unknown. A junction end diverges from the germline sequence, so it may reflect a read error. A universal primer site arose from template switching, and cDNA bore unique molecular identifiers. TCRdb redid the calling of the 5' RACE reads with MiXCR, one entry per CDR3 protein. The sample holds 700,000 to 950,000 distinct CDR3 sequences, roughly an eighth seen once. CDR3 length: 11 amino acids. The sample was also reused in another study, on yellow fever vaccine responses in identical twins.

The rearrangement joins TRBV12-3 or TRBV12-4 to TRBJ2-7; 7 positions agree with TRBD1. The specimen was PBMCs. The TCR comes from a woman younger than 30 in good health. The CDR3 sequence: CASRATGNPTF. The CDR3 DNA reads TGTGCCAGCAGGGCGACAGGGAATCCCACCTTC.